This T cell receptor (beta chain) was retrieved from a study of T cells after yellow fever vaccination (dated by TCRdb to between 2019 and 2020). Context from the whole study: Libraries from fractions with low cell numbers were prepared with the SMART-Seq v4 Ultra Low Input RNA kit. Bulk TCR alpha and beta repertoires were sequenced longitudinally to track T-cell clones before and after primary and booster YFV17D yellow fever vaccination. Two healthy male donors, one aged 18 to 29 and one aged 30 to 40 years, were included in the cohort. Bulk PBMC replicates and cell subsets were isolated from blood drawn at multiple timepoints before and after both primary and secondary immunization. Results the study describes overall, beyond this receptor: Because the study included only a couple of donors, the extent to which the findings can be generalized is limited. Computational filtering was required because FACS-sorted repertoires could contain abundant contaminating clonotypes from the bulk population. Most clones expanded after primary vaccination (almost 97% of CD4 and roughly 90% of CD8) were re-detected after the booster, suggesting that broad memory maintenance occurred. The secondary T-cell response was found to be weaker but faster than the primary response, with a peak reached on day 5 rather than on day 15. A small fraction of clonotypes appeared in both the CD4 and CD8 compartments, likely as a result of convergent recombination.

TCR cDNA was synthesized by 5'RACE template switching, which introduced a universal primer site and unique molecular identifiers. cDNA synthesis was primed from both the TCR alpha and TCR beta constant segments. Library amplification involved two PCR steps, and the second step added sample barcodes and sequencing adapters. Sequencing of the libraries was done on either Illumina HiSeq 2500 (2x100 bp) or NovaSeq (2x150 bp). Per the authors' processing: Demultiplexing of reads and collapsing into UMI consensus sequences were performed with MIGEC, and V(D)J alignment was carried out with MiXCR. Using edgeR on replicate PBMC samples, clonotypes were called vaccine-responding if FDR was below 0.01 and the log2 fold change was above 5 up to day 15. CD4 or CD8 identity was assigned to each bulk clonotype according to whether the clonotype was present at higher abundance in the sequenced CD4 repertoire or the sequenced CD8 repertoire. In TCRdb, the public reads were trimmed at Q25 with fastp and aligned with MiXCR, with productive beta chains retained. Rows matching on CDR3 protein sequence are summarized as one entry with the most common DNA and genes. TCRdb, rather than the study authors, made the V and J calls. In all, the sample holds 68,000 or so distinct CDR3 sequences, and about 7% of those were seen once. The top ten clonotypes cover around 37% of the sample.

The germline V gene yields SQVTM for CDR1 and ANQGSEA for CDR2. V lost 4 bases and J lost 4 bases, and the count of bases not matched to a germline gene is 2. The CDR3 goes from the cysteine to the phenylalanine over 12 residues. Solely the CDR3 DNA is kept, with 36 bases framed from the first base. For this clonotype: Its antigen is still unknown. No much larger clone is present one base from it, and per-base qualities are unavailable.

The treatment or condition label, as the study defines it: live attenuated yellow fever vaccine strain. A standard Ficoll-Paque protocol was used to isolate PBMCs from peripheral blood. Dynabeads CD4 and CD8 positive selection kits were used to isolate CD4 and CD8 T-cell fractions. RNA was extracted with TriZol from bulk PBMCs, CD4 and CD8 fractions, and dextramer-positive and dextramer-negative fractions. Here the chain combines TRBV29-1 and TRBJ1-1, and 8 junction bases match TRBD1. Sequencing was performed on CD8+ T cells sorted from PBMCs, taken roughly 45 days after the first yellow fever vaccination. This clonotype was sampled from a man younger than 35 who received the YFV17D yellow fever vaccine. The nucleotide sequence is given as TGCAGCGTTGGACAGGGGAGCACTGAAGCTTTCTTT. It translates as CSVGQGSTEAFF.